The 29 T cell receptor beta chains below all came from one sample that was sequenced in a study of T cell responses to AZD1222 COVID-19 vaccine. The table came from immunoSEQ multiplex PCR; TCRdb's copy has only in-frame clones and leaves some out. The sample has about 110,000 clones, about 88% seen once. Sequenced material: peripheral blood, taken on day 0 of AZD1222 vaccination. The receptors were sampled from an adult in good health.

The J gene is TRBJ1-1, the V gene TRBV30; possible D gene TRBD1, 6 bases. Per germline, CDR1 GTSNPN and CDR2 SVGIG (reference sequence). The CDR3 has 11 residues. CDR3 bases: TGTGCTGGGGGCATGAACACTGAAGCTTTCTTT. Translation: CAGGMNTEAFF.

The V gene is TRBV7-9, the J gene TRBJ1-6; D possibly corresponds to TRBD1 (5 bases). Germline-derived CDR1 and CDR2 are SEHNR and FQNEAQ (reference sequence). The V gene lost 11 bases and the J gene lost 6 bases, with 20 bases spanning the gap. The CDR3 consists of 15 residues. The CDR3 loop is CAGEEGSTSNSPLHF. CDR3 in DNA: TGTGCCGGAGAAGAGGGGTCTACTTCTAATTCACCCCTCCACTTT.

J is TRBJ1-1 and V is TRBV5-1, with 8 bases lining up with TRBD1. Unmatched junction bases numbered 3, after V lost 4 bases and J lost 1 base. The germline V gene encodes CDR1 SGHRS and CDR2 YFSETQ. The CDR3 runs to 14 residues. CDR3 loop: CASSRDRGNTEAFF. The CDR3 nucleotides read TGCGCCAGCAGCCGCGACAGGGGGAACACTGAAGCTTTCTTT.

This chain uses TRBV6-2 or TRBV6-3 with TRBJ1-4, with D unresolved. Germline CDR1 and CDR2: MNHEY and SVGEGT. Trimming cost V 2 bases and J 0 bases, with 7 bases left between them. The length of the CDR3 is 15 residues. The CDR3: CASSYGRATNEKLFF. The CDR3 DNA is TGTGCCAGCAGTTACGGGCGAGCAACTAATGAAAAACTGTTTTTT.

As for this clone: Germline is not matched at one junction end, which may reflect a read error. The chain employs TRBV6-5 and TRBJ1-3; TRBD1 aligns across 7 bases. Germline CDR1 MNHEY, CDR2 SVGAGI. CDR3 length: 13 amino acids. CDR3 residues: CASGYRGGNTIYF. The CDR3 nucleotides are TGTGCCAGCGGTTACAGGGGTGGAAACACCATATATTTT.

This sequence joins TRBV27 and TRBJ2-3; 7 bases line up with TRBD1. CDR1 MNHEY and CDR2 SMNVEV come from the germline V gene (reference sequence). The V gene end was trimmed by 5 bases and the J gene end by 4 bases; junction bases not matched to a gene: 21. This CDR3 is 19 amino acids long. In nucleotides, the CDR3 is TGTGCCAGCAGTATGCCGACAGGGACCCCCTTTAGAACGTCAGATACGCAGTATTTT. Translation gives CASSMPTGTPFRTSDTQYF.

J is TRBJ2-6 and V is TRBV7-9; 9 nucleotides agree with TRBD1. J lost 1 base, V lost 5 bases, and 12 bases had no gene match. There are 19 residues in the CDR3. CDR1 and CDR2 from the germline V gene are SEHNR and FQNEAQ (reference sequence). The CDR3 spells CASSPGGGQGLSGANVLTF. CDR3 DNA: TGTGCCAGCAGCCCTGGTGGGGGACAGGGCCTTTCTGGGGCCAACGTCCTGACTTTC.

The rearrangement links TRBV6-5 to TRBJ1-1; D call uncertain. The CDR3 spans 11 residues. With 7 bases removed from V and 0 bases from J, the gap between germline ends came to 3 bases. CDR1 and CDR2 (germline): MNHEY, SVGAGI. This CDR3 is CASNLNTEAFF. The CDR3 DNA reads TGTGCCAGCAACCTGAACACTGAAGCTTTCTTT.

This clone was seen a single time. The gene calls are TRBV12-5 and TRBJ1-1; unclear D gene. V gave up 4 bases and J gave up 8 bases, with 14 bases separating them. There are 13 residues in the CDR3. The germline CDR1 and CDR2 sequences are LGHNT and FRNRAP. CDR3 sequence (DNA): TGTGCTAGTGGTTCCCTCGCCTCAGCCGAAGCTTTCTTT. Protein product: CASGSLASAEAFF.

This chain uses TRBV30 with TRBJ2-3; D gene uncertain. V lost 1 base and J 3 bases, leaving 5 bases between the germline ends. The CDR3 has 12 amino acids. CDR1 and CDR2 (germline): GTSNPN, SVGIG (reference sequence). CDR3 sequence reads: CAWSGGTDTQYF. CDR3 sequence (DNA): TGTGCCTGGAGTGGGGGAACAGATACGCAGTATTTT. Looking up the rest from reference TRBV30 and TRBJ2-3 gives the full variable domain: SQTIHQWPATLVQPVGSPLSLECTVEGTSNPNLYWYRQAAGRGLQLLFYSVGIGQISSEVPQNLSASRPQDRQFILSSKKLLLSDSGFYLCAWSGGTDTQYFGPGTRLTVL.

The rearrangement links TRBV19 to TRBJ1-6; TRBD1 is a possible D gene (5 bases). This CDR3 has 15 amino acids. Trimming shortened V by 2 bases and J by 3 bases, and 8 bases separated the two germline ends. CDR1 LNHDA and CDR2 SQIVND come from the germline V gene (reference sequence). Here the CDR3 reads CASSIRGDYNSPLHF. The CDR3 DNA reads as TGTGCCAGTAGTATAAGGGGTGACTATAATTCACCCCTCCACTTT.

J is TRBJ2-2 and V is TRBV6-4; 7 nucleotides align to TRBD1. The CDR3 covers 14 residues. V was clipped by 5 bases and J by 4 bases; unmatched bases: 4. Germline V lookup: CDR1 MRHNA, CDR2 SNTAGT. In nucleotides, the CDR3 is TGTGCCAGCAGTCTATCAGGGGGCACCGGGGAGCTGTTTTTT. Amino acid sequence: CASSLSGGTGELFF.

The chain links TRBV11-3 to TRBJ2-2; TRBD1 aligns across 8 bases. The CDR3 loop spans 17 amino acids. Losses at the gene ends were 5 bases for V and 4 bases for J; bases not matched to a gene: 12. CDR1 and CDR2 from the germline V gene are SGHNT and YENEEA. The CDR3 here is CASSQPSGGTATGELFF. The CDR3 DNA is TGTGCCAGCAGCCAACCTTCAGGGGGCACGGCCACCGGGGAGCTGTTTTTT. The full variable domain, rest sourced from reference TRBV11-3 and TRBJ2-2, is EAGVVQSPRYKIIEKKQPVAFWCNPISGHNTLYWYLQNLGQGPELLIRYENEEAVDDSQLPKDRFSAERLKGVDSTLKIQPAELGDSAVYLCASSQPSGGTATGELFFGEGSRLTVL.

CDR3 region: CASSVLMNTEAFF. The CDR3 DNA sequence: TGTGCCAGCAGCGTCCTCATGAACACTGAAGCTTTCTTT. J is TRBJ1-1 and V is TRBV9; D is ambiguous. The CDR3 extends over 13 amino acids. The V end was cut by 2 bases, the J end by 0 bases, with 5 bases between. Germline V gene sequence: CDR1 SGDLS, CDR2 YYNGEE.

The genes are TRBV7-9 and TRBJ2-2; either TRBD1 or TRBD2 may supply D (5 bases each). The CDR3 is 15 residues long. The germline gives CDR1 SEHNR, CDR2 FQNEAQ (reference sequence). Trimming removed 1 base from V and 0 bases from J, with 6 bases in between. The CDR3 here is CASSLGGSNTGELFF. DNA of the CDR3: TGTGCCAGCAGCTTAGGGGGGTCGAACACCGGGGAGCTGTTTTTT.

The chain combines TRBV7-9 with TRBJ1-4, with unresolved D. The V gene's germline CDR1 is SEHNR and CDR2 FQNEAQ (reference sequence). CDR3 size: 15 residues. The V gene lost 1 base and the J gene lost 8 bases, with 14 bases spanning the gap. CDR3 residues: CASSLGAPLGEKLFF. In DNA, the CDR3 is TGTGCCAGCAGCTTAGGGGCTCCATTGGGGGAAAAACTGTTTTTT.

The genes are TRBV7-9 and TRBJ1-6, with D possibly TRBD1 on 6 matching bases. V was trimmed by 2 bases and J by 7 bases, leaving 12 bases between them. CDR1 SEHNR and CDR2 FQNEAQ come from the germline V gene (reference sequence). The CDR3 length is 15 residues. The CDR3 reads CASSLQGGENSPLHF. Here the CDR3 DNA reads TGTGCCAGCAGCTTACAAGGGGGTGAGAATTCACCCCTCCACTTT.

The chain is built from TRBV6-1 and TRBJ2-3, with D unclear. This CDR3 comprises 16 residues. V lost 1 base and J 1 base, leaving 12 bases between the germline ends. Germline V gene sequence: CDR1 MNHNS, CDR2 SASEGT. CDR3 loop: CASSEEVEPGTDTQYF. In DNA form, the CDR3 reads TGTGCCAGCAGTGAAGAGGTTGAGCCAGGCACAGATACGCAGTATTTT.

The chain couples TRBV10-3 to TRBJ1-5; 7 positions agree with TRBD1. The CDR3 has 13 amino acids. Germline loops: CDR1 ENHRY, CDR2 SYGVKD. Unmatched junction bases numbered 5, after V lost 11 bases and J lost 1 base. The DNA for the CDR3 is TGTGCCGTCCAGGGGGGGAGCAATCAGCCCCAGCATTTT. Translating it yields CAVQGGSNQPQHF.

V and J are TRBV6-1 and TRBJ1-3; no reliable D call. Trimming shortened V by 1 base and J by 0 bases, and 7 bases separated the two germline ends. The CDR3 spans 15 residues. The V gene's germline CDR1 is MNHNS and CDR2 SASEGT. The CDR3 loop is CASSEVGYSGNTIYF. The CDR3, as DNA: TGTGCCAGCAGTGAAGTAGGCTACTCTGGAAACACCATATATTTT.

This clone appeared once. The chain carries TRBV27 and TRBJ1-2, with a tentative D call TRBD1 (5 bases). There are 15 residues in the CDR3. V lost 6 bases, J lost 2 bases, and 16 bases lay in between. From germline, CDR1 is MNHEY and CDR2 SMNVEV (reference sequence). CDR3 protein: CASSISRQMNYGYTF. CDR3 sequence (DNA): TGTGCCAGCAGCATAAGCCGACAGATGAACTATGGCTACACCTTC.

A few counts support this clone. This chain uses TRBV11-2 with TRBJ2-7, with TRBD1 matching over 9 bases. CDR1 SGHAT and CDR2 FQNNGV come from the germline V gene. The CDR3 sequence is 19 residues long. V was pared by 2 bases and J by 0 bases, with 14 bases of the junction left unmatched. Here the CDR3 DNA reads TGTGCCAGCAGCTTAAGGACTGCCTCCGGGACAGGGAACTCCTACGAGCAGTACTTC. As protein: CASSLRTASGTGNSYEQYF.

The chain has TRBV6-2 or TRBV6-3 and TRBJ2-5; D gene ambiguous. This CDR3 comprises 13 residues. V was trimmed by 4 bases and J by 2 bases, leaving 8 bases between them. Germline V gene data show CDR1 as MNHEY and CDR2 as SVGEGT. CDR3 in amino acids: CASSSRIQETQYF. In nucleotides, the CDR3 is TGTGCCAGCAGTTCGCGGATACAAGAGACCCAGTACTTC.

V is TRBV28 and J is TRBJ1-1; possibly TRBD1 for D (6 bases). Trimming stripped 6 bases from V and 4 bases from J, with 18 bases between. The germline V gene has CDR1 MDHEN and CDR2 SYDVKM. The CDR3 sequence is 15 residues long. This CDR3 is CASSRGAGRVTEAFF. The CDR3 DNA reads TGTGCCAGCAGCCGGGGGGCAGGGAGGGTCACTGAAGCTTTCTTT. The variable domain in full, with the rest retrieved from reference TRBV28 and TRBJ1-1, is DVKVTQSSRYLVKRTGEKVFLECVQDMDHENMFWYRQDPGLGLRLIYFSYDVKMKEKGDIPEGYSVSREKKERFSLILESASTNQTSMYLCASSRGAGRVTEAFFGQGTRLTVV.

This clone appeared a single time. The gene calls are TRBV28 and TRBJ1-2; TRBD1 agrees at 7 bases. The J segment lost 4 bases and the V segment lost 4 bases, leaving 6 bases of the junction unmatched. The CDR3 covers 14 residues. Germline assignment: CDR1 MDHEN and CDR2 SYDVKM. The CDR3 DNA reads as TGTGCCAGCAGTTGGGACAGCCGTTCCTATGGCTACACCTTC. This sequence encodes CASSWDSRSYGYTF.

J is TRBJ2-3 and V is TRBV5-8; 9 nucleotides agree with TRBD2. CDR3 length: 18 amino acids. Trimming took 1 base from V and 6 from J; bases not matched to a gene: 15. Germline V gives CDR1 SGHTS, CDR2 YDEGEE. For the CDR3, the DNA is TGTGCCAGCAGCTTGTTGGGACTAGCCCTTCCCAAGGGGGATACGCAGTATTTT. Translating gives CASSLLGLALPKGDTQYF.

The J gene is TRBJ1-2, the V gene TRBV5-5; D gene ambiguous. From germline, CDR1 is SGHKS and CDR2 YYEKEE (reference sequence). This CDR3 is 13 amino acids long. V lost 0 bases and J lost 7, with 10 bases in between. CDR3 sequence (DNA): TGTGCCAGCAGCTTGGCCGGAGCCCCTGGCTACACCTTC. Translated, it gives CASSLAGAPGYTF.

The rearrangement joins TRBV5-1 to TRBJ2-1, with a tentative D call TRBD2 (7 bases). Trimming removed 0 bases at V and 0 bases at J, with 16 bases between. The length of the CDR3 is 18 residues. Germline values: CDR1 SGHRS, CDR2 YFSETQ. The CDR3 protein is CASSLEYSGGLSYNEQFF. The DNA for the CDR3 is TGCGCCAGCAGCTTGGAGTATTCGGGGGGCCTCTCCTACAATGAGCAGTTCTTC. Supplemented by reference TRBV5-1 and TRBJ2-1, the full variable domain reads KAGVTQTPRYLIKTRGQQVTLSCSPISGHRSVSWYQQTPGQGLQFLFEYFSETQRNKGNFPGRFSGRQFSNSRSEMNVSTLELGDSALYLCASSLEYSGGLSYNEQFFGPGTRLTVL.

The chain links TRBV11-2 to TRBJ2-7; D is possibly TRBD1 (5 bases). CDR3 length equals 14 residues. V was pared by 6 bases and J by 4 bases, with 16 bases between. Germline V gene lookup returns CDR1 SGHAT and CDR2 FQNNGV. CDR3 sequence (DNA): TGTGCCAGCAGACGACCAACGCAGGGTTACGAGCAGTACTTC. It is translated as CASRRPTQGYEQYF.